The clone carrying this TCR beta chain was counted once. The record originates from a study of blood T cell repertoires in COVID-19. Study details: Samples representing acute and convalescent COVID-19 were sourced from the United States, Italy and Spain. From T cells, B-cell-depleted T cells, or PBMCs came the material, which was cDNA or gDNA.

Germline V gene lookup returns CDR1 SNHLY and CDR2 FYNNEI. The CDR3 sequence is 12 residues long. Trimming took 5 bases from V and 5 from J, leaving 10 bases between them. Methods used by the authors: Quantification of nucleated cells was approximated via reference gene primer amplification. Profiled with immunoSEQ multiplex PCR; TCRdb holds only in-frame clones, not every one. V and J calls and clone size are as listed in that table; D and trimming were resolved from the DNA. The sample includes 150,000 or so clones, around 78% of them seen just once. The sequence came from a woman over 75 with active or convalescent COVID-19. The specimen sequenced was peripheral blood. The V and J genes are TRBV2 and TRBJ2-7; a weak D match, TRBD2 (5 bases). Here the CDR3 DNA reads TGTGCCAGCAGTACTCTCGGGGACGAGCAGTACTTC. This translates into CASSTLGDEQYF.